A single sample gave rise to the 12 T cell receptor beta chains below, sequenced in a study of T cell changes during pregnancy in multiple sclerosis. Libraries were prepared by immunoSEQ multiplex PCR; TCRdb keeps only in-frame clonotypes and omits some of them. This sample has 90,000 or so clones, with about 90% found just once. The starting material was PBMCs, obtained in the first trimester of pregnancy. Source of these receptors: a female donor in good health, serving as a control in a pregnancy study. Some clones in this sample may be carry-over from other donors' samples.

The rearrangement links TRBV4-2 to TRBJ1-2, with TRBD1 as a possible D gene (6 bases). The germline V gene has CDR1 LGHNA and CDR2 YNFKEQ. This CDR3 spans 16 amino acids. Deletions cut 4 bases from V and 2 bases from J, with 17 bases between. This chain's CDR3 is CASSRTSAGENYGYTF. CDR3 DNA: TGTGCCAGCAGCCGGACGTCGGCAGGGGAAAACTATGGCTACACCTTC.

This chain joins TRBV5-4 and TRBJ2-5; D remains unclear. Germline CDR1 is SGHNT and CDR2 is YYREEE (reference sequence). Deletions cut 0 bases from V and 4 bases from J, with 7 bases between. The CDR3 contains 13 residues. The CDR3 DNA is TGTGCCAGCAGCTTGGAGGTAGCAGAGACCCAGTACTTC. This gives the protein CASSLEVAETQYF.

The chain uses TRBV10-1 and TRBJ2-2; possible D gene TRBD1, 6 bases. Germline V lookup: CDR1 WNHNN, CDR2 SYGVQD (reference sequence). This CDR3 comprises 16 residues. V was trimmed by 7 bases and J by 1 base, leaving 16 bases between them. CDR3 protein: CASTGAGTRNTGELFF. In DNA, the CDR3 is TGCGCCAGCACCGGAGCCGGGACAAGGAACACCGGGGAGCTGTTTTTT.

This clone was seen once. V is TRBV4-2 and J is TRBJ1-2; 7 nucleotides line up with TRBD1. This CDR3 is built from 16 residues. The J segment lost 6 bases and the V segment lost 0 bases, leaving 10 bases of the junction unmatched. Germline V gene data show CDR1 as LGHNA and CDR2 as YNFKEQ. CDR3 DNA: TGTGCCAGCAGCCAAGATCGTTTGAGGGGGCCCCATGGCTACACCTTC. Residues: CASSQDRLRGPHGYTF.

This clone came up once. This chain joins TRBV2 and TRBJ1-1, with TRBD1 identical over 7 bases. The CDR3 loop spans 13 amino acids. Trimming took 6 bases from V and 0 from J; bases not matched to a gene: 1. CDR1 is SNHLY and CDR2 is FYNNEI in the germline V gene. This CDR3 reads CASSQGVNTEAFF. As DNA, the CDR3 is TGTGCCAGCAGCCAGGGGGTGAACACTGAAGCTTTCTTT.

The V gene is TRBV13, the J gene TRBJ2-3, with 10 bases aligning to TRBD1. Per germline, CDR1 PRHDT and CDR2 FYEKMQ (reference sequence). V dropped 7 bases and J dropped 2; count of bases not matched to a gene: 12. There are 17 residues in the CDR3. The CDR3 sequence: CASNTVGQGVITDTQYF. The CDR3 DNA is TGTGCCAGCAACACCGTAGGACAGGGGGTAATCACAGATACGCAGTATTTT.

Concerning this clone itself: One end of the junction does not line up with germline, which may come from a read error. This sequence joins TRBV7-2 and TRBJ2-1, with TRBD1 matching 12 bases. CDR3 length equals 15 residues. Germline V gene sequence: CDR1 SGHTA, CDR2 FQGNSA. CDR3 in DNA: TGTGCTAGCAGGGACGGGACAGGGGGCCCTAATGAGCAGTTCTTC. Amino acid sequence: CASRDGTGGPNEQFF.

The gene calls are TRBV11-2 and TRBJ2-1; D is possibly TRBD2 (7 bases). Germline V lookup: CDR1 SGHAT, CDR2 FQNNGV. Trimming pared 0 bases from V and 1 base from J, leaving 13 bases between. The CDR3 loop spans 17 amino acids. In nucleotides, the CDR3 is TGTGCCAGCAGCTTAGAGTCGCGGGGGCATTCCTACAATGAGCAGTTCTTC. It encodes CASSLESRGHSYNEQFF.

The chain joins TRBV6-1 to TRBJ2-7; 10 bases fit TRBD1. Germline-derived CDR1 and CDR2 are MNHNS and SASEGT. This CDR3 spans 13 amino acids. J was trimmed by 3 bases and V by 8 bases; bases with no gene match: 4. For the CDR3, the DNA is TGTGCCAGCGTAAGGACAGGGGGCTACGAGCAGTACTTC. Translated: CASVRTGGYEQYF.

The chain carries TRBV28 and TRBJ2-2; 7 bases are shared with TRBD1. Germline trimming cut 1 base from V and 1 base from J; bases unmatched to any gene: 6. The CDR3 loop spans 17 amino acids. CDR1 is MDHEN, CDR2 SYDVKM, per germline. CDR3 sequence reads: CASSLYPRTGNTGELFF. The CDR3 region has the DNA TGTGCCAGCAGTTTATACCCCAGGACAGGGAACACCGGGGAGCTGTTTTTT.

This clone was seen only once. The chain has TRBV4-3 and TRBJ2-3, with 12 positions matching TRBD2. After removal of 0 bases from V and 1 base from J, the junction contained 5 bases not matched to a gene. The CDR3 runs 18 residues. Germline V lookup: CDR1 LGHNA, CDR2 YSLEER. The CDR3 coding sequence is TGCGCCAGCAGCCAAGATGCTAGCGGGGGGGGTGGCACAGATACGCAGTATTTT. Protein: CASSQDASGGGGTDTQYF.

In DNA, the CDR3 is TGTGCCAGCAGCCGCCTAGCGGGGGGGCCCACCGGGGAGCTGTTTTTT. Translation: CASSRLAGGPTGELFF. The chain links TRBV4-2 to TRBJ2-2; 12 bases match TRBD2. The CDR3 sequence is 16 residues long. The trim removed 4 bases at V and 4 bases at J, leaving 4 bases unmatched. The V gene's germline CDR1 is LGHNA and CDR2 YNFKEQ.